A single sample gave rise to the 28 T cell receptor beta chains below, sequenced in a study of cytomegalovirus exposure and HLA in healthy donors. Produced via immunoSEQ multiplex PCR; TCRdb's table is partial and in-frame only. The table records 100,000 to 150,000 clones, roughly 91% of them present only once. Sequenced input: PBMCs. The receptors derive from a man aged 30-40 years in good health and CMV-seronegative.

The genes are TRBV6-5 and TRBJ1-2; 10 nucleotides match TRBD1. The germline gives CDR1 MNHEY, CDR2 SVGAGI. The CDR3 sequence is 14 residues long. Trimming took 7 bases from V and 5 from J; bases not matched to a gene: 7. CDR3 sequence (DNA): TGTGCCAGCAAAGAGGACAGGGGGTTTTATGGCTACACCTTC. It encodes CASKEDRGFYGYTF.

The genes are TRBV14 and TRBJ1-2; 7 bases align to TRBD1. V lost 5 bases to trimming and J lost 8 bases; unmatched junction nucleotides: 8. The CDR3 consists of 13 residues. In germline, CDR1 is SGHDN, CDR2 FVKESK. The CDR3 protein is CASSTGQAEGYTF. CDR3 nucleotide sequence: TGTGCCAGCAGCACCGGACAGGCAGAAGGCTACACCTTC.

The table lists this clone with a count of one. The CDR3 region is CASSQNPDTQYF. The CDR3 nucleotides are TGCGCCAGCAGCCAGAACCCAGATACGCAGTATTTT. The chain recombines TRBV5-1 with TRBJ2-3; D gene uncertain. The germline V gene has CDR1 SGHRS and CDR2 YFSETQ. The V gene lost 4 bases and the J gene lost 4 bases, with 7 bases spanning the gap. The CDR3 consists of 12 residues.

The gene calls are TRBV5-1 and TRBJ1-5, with 9 bases identical to TRBD1. This CDR3 has 17 amino acids. Germline V gives CDR1 SGHRS, CDR2 YFSETQ. The ends lost 5 bases at V and 2 bases at J; junction bases unmatched: 11. The CDR3 loop reads CASSIVPGQGGNQPQHF. Here the CDR3 DNA reads TGCGCCAGCAGTATCGTTCCGGGACAGGGTGGCAATCAGCCCCAGCATTTT.

This clone was counted a single time. The rearrangement links TRBV18 to TRBJ1-2, with TRBD1 matching 7 bases. The CDR3 has 14 amino acids. The V and J ends lost 4 bases and 11 bases, in that order; junction bases with no gene match: 13. The germline CDR1 and CDR2 sequences are KGHSH and LQKENI. CDR3: CASSRAGTERGYTF. CDR3 sequence (DNA): TGTGCCAGCTCACGCGCGGGGACAGAAAGGGGGTACACCTTC.

V and J are TRBV7-9 and TRBJ1-5; TRBD1 is a possible D gene (6 bases). The CDR3 extends over 16 amino acids. From germline, CDR1 is SEHNR and CDR2 FQNEAQ (reference sequence). V lost 1 base and J 5 bases, leaving 15 bases between the germline ends. This chain's CDR3 is CASSLGTGQGDQPQHF. The CDR3 nucleotides read TGTGCCAGCAGCTTAGGTACAGGGCAAGGGGATCAGCCCCAGCATTTT. The full variable domain, with the rest looked up from reference TRBV7-9 and TRBJ1-5, is DTGVSQNPRHKITKRGQNVTFRCDPISEHNRLYWYRQTLGQGPEFLTYFQNEAQLEKSRLLSDRFSAERPKGSFSTLEIQRTEQGDSAMYLCASSLGTGQGDQPQHFGDGTRLSIL.

The CDR3 nucleotides read TGTGCCAGCAGCTGGGGACAGGGGGTCAATGAGCAGTTCTTC. Encoded protein: CASSWGQGVNEQFF. The rearrangement links TRBV27 to TRBJ2-1; 11 bases are shared with TRBD1. Germline V gives CDR1 MNHEY, CDR2 SMNVEV (reference sequence). The trim removed 6 bases at V and 6 bases at J, leaving 4 bases unmatched. There are 14 residues in the CDR3.

The V and J genes are TRBV2 and TRBJ2-2; 10 bases agree with TRBD2. Germline loops: CDR1 SNHLY, CDR2 FYNNEI. J lost 7 bases, V lost 2 bases, and 7 bases had no gene match. There are 16 residues in the CDR3. The CDR3, as DNA: TGTGCCAGCAGTGAAATGTTAGCGGGGGGCTTCGGGGAGCTGTTTTTT. This codes for CASSEMLAGGFGELFF.

The table lists this clone with a count of one. The chain couples TRBV7-2 to TRBJ2-5, with D tentatively TRBD2 (5 bases). V was pared by 0 bases and J by 5 bases, with 10 bases between. In germline, CDR1 is SGHTA, CDR2 FQGNSA. The CDR3 has 14 amino acids. In DNA, the CDR3 is TGTGCCAGCAGCTTAGCCGGCCGGAGGGAGACCCAGTACTTC. Translating gives CASSLAGRRETQYF.

The rearrangement joins TRBV16 to TRBJ2-5; TRBD2 is a possible D gene (7 bases). Trimming took off 0 bases at V and 2 bases at J, with 13 bases between the two ends. The length of the CDR3 is 16 residues. Germline values: CDR1 KGHSY, CDR2 FQNENV. This chain's CDR3 is CASSQSGRGPQETQYF. DNA of the CDR3: TGTGCCAGCAGCCAATCTGGGCGGGGGCCTCAAGAGACCCAGTACTTC.

This clone was observed once. The chain uses TRBV5-6 and TRBJ1-5, with 7 positions matching TRBD1. Germline loops: CDR1 SGHDT, CDR2 YYEEEE. Trimming cost V 4 bases and J 5 bases; bases outside gene matches: 0. This CDR3 comprises 12 residues. CDR3 region: CASSTGDQPQHF. The CDR3 DNA follows: TGTGCCAGCAGCACAGGGGATCAGCCCCAGCATTTT.

The V call is TRBV10-2, the J call TRBJ2-5, with TRBD1 matching over 8 bases. Per the germline V gene, CDR1 is WSHSY and CDR2 is SAAADI. The CDR3 contains 17 residues. J lost 5 bases, V lost 4 bases, and 15 bases had no gene match. CDR3 bases: TGCGCCAGCAGTGTGGACAGGGTGGACGTGCCCGGGGAGACCCAGTACTTC. Protein: CASSVDRVDVPGETQYF.

The V gene is TRBV7-2, the J gene TRBJ2-5; 8 nucleotides agree with TRBD1. Germline CDR1 and CDR2: SGHTA and FQGNSA. The CDR3 sequence is 15 residues long. V shed 1 base and J 4 bases; nucleotides not matched to a gene: 5. In DNA form, the CDR3 reads TGTGCCAGCAGCTTAGGCAGGGGGCGCGGAGAGACCCAGTACTTC. This translates into CASSLGRGRGETQYF. Looking up the rest from reference TRBV7-2 and TRBJ2-5 gives the full variable domain: GAGVSQSPSNKVTEKGKDVELRCDPISGHTALYWYRQSLGQGLEFLIYFQGNSAPDKSGLPSDRFSAERTGGSVSTLTIQRTQQEDSAVYLCASSLGRGRGETQYFGPGTRLLVL.

This clone was seen only once. This chain connects TRBV6-5 to TRBJ1-3, with a possible D match to TRBD1 (5 bases). CDR3 length equals 16 residues. The V gene's germline CDR1 is MNHEY and CDR2 SVGAGI. V was cut by 0 bases and J by 0 bases, with 9 bases left in between. CDR3 coding DNA: TGTGCCAGCAGTTACTCGGGTGACAGCTCTGGAAACACCATATATTTT. This sequence encodes CASSYSGDSSGNTIYF.

The chain recombines TRBV25-1 with TRBJ2-3; a possible D gene is TRBD1 (7 bases). Trimming took 4 bases from V and 2 from J, leaving 19 bases between them. The CDR3 sequence is 17 residues long. Germline assignment: CDR1 MGHDK and CDR2 SYGVNS. This chain's CDR3 is CASSGKTGTLNTDTQYF. Here the CDR3 DNA reads TGTGCCAGCAGTGGGAAGACAGGGACTTTAAACACAGATACGCAGTATTTT.

This chain connects TRBV5-6 to TRBJ1-4; tentatively, D is TRBD1 (5 bases). Germline CDR1 reads SGHDT; CDR2 reads YYEEEE. The ends were cut back, 4 bases at V and 7 bases at J, with 5 bases in the middle. CDR3 length: 11 residues. The CDR3 sequence is CASSQGEKLFF. CDR3 DNA: TGTGCCAGCAGCCAGGGTGAAAAACTGTTTTTT.

The chain employs TRBV5-1 and TRBJ1-6; no clear D gene. This CDR3 has 17 amino acids. Trimming removed 4 bases from V and 0 bases from J, with 14 bases in between. Germline V gene sequence: CDR1 SGHRS, CDR2 YFSETQ. Written as DNA, the CDR3 is TGCGCCAGCAGCCCCAGAGGGATAAGCTCCTATAATTCACCCCTCCACTTT. Amino acid sequence: CASSPRGISSYNSPLHF.

The rearrangement uses TRBV11-2 and TRBJ2-7, with D possibly matching TRBD1 (5 bases). This CDR3 is 15 amino acids long. Germline-derived CDR1 and CDR2 are SGHAT and FQNNGV. The V gene lost 2 bases and the J gene lost 0 bases, with 11 bases spanning the gap. The CDR3 DNA is TGTGCCAGCAGCTTACCCCTAGGGGTCTCCTACGAGCAGTACTTC. This encodes CASSLPLGVSYEQYF.

This chain connects TRBV10-2 to TRBJ1-1; a weak D match, TRBD1 (6 bases). There are 14 residues in the CDR3. Germline CDR1 WSHSY, CDR2 SAAADI. V gave up 6 bases and J gave up 2 bases, with 13 bases separating them. The CDR3 DNA reads TGCGCCAGCAGGGTAGGCAGGGGCAACACTGAAGCTTTCTTT. Its translation: CASRVGRGNTEAFF.

The gene calls are TRBV11-1 and TRBJ2-1, with D perhaps matching TRBD1 (6 bases). V was cut by 3 bases and J by 7 bases, with 16 bases left in between. This CDR3 contains 15 residues. Germline V gives CDR1 SGHAT, CDR2 FQDESV (reference sequence). The CDR3 loop reads CASSFGLGQRNEQFF. Here the CDR3 DNA reads TGTGCCAGCAGCTTCGGTTTAGGACAGAGAAATGAGCAGTTCTTC.

The V gene is TRBV2, the J gene TRBJ1-1, with 8 bases matching TRBD1. Germline loops: CDR1 SNHLY, CDR2 FYNNEI. The trim removed 10 bases at V and 4 bases at J, leaving 11 bases unmatched. This CDR3 region has 14 residues. As DNA, the CDR3 is TGTGCCACTCTCAGACAGGGGTTTAGCACTGAAGCTTTCTTT. Translating gives CATLRQGFSTEAFF.

The chain uses TRBV5-1 and TRBJ1-5, with D uncertain. The germline CDR1 and CDR2 sequences are SGHRS and YFSETQ. The CDR3 totals 14 residues. Trimming stripped 4 bases from V and 0 bases from J, with 8 bases between. The CDR3 reads CASSRTGSNQPQHF. In DNA form, the CDR3 reads TGCGCCAGCAGCCGGACTGGTAGCAATCAGCCCCAGCATTTT.

The genes are TRBV4-1 and TRBJ1-2; maybe TRBD1 (5 bases). The CDR3 contains 16 residues. V was shortened by 1 base and J by 7 bases, with 19 bases between the two germline ends. Germline lookup yields CDR1 MGHRA and CDR2 YSYEKL. CDR3 sequence reads: CASSQGGSALSVGYTF. The CDR3 DNA sequence: TGCGCCAGCAGCCAAGGGGGCAGTGCGCTATCTGTTGGCTACACCTTC.

V usage is TRBV5-1 and J usage is TRBJ1-1; no definite D call. V shed 4 bases and J shed 4 bases, with 14 bases lying between them. The CDR3 has 14 residues. CDR1 SGHRS and CDR2 YFSETQ come from the germline V gene. This chain's CDR3 is CASSPASVRTEAFF. CDR3 in DNA: TGCGCCAGCAGCCCCGCATCAGTTCGCACTGAAGCTTTCTTT.

This rearrangement joins TRBV25-1 to TRBJ1-4; D unclear. The CDR3 has 14 amino acids. Trimming pared 6 bases from V and 5 bases from J, leaving 13 bases between. Germline V CDR1 and CDR2: MGHDK, SYGVNS. Written as DNA, the CDR3 is TGTGCCAGCAGAGAGGATTCGGGGAATGAAAAACTGTTTTTT. Translating gives CASREDSGNEKLFF.

The gene calls are TRBV27 and TRBJ1-2, with D unresolved. Germline assignment: CDR1 MNHEY and CDR2 SMNVEV (reference sequence). Trimming pared 3 bases from V and 4 bases from J, leaving 15 bases between. CDR3 length equals 15 residues. CDR3 sequence: CASSLKWTSSYGYTF. In nucleotides, the CDR3 is TGTGCCAGCAGTTTGAAATGGACTTCGTCCTATGGCTACACCTTC.

The chain combines TRBV29-1 with TRBJ2-7; weak D call: TRBD1 (5 bases). CDR1 SQVTM and CDR2 ANQGSEA come from the germline V gene. This CDR3 spans 11 amino acids. V shed 7 bases and J shed 4 bases, with 11 bases lying between them. The CDR3 DNA follows: TGCAGCGCCGGACAAGTTTACGAGCAGTACTTC. Its protein is CSAGQVYEQYF.

The chain links TRBV6-5 to TRBJ2-2; 9 nucleotides line up with TRBD1. J lost 5 bases, V lost 6 bases, and 7 bases had no gene match. This CDR3 is built from 15 residues. CDR1 MNHEY and CDR2 SVGAGI come from the germline V gene. The CDR3 sequence is CASSTGTGQTGELFF. DNA for the CDR3: TGTGCCAGCAGCACCGGGACAGGGCAAACCGGGGAGCTGTTTTTT.